This TCR beta chain was identified in a study of blood T cell repertoires in COVID-19. Study at large: Specimens from acute and convalescent COVID-19 originated in the United States, Italy and Spain. Nucleic acid was either cDNA or gDNA, and it came from T cells, B-cell-depleted T cells, or PBMCs.

Original processing notes: Amplification of reference gene primers was used by the study to estimate nucleated cell counts. Some clones are missing from TCRdb's copy, which holds only in-frame ones; the method was immunoSEQ multiplex PCR. V, J and clone size are taken as reported in that table, and D and trimming were inferred from the DNA itself. Here the sample spans nearly 100,000 clones, 82% being singletons. The germline V and J ends were trimmed by 4 bases and 8 bases, with 12 bases remaining between them. Germline V CDR1 and CDR2: SGHDT, YYEEEE. This CDR3 has 13 amino acids. Sequencing was done on a sample of peripheral blood. The V and J genes are TRBV5-6 and TRBJ1-4; D might be TRBD1 (6 bases). This TCR was sampled from a man in his 70s with acute or convalescent COVID-19. Here the CDR3 reads CASSQDRTEKLFF. The DNA of the CDR3 is TGTGCCAGCAGCCAGGACAGAACCGAAAAACTGTTTTTT. Looking up the rest from reference TRBV5-6 and TRBJ1-4 gives the full variable domain: DAGVTQSPTHLIKTRGQQVTLRCSPKSGHDTVSWYQQALGQGPQFIFQYYEEEERQRGNFPDRFSGHQFPNYSSELNVNALLLGDSALYLCASSQDRTEKLFFGSGTQLSVL.